This entry lists 21 T cell receptor beta chains sequenced from one sample in a study of regulatory T cells in long-lasting Graves disease. Time point specified: newly diagnosed GD, antithyroid drugs for less than 3 months. Preparation of the TCR library used RNA extracted from PBMCs. Building the TCR beta libraries relied on iRepertoire HTBI primers, and CDR3 regions underwent Arm-PCR. TCRdb reprocessed the multiplex PCR reads via MiXCR and lists one record per CDR3 protein. The sample has 350,000 to 450,000 distinct CDR3 sequences, about 11% seen once. A further study also used this sample, focusing on T cells in Graves' hyperthyroidism and ophthalmopathy.

The source was peripheral blood mononuclear cells (PBMCs), collected at new diagnosis, from a patient treated with antithyroid drugs. The source of these receptors is a woman younger than 35 with Graves disease.

The chain recombines TRBV29-1 with TRBJ1-1; D is undetermined. V gave up 2 bases and J gave up 0 bases, with 7 bases separating them. The CDR3 loop spans 13 amino acids. CDR1 is SQVTM and CDR2 is ANQGSEA in the germline V gene. In nucleotides, the CDR3 is TGCAGCGTTGAACAGCAAATGAACACTGAAGCTTTCTTT. Residues: CSVEQQMNTEAFF. Full variable domain (remainder filled in from reference TRBV29-1 and TRBJ1-1): SAVISQKPSRDICQRGTSLTIQCQVDSQVTMMFWYRQQPGQSLTLIATANQGSEATYESGFVIDKFPISRPNLTFSTLTVSNMSPEDSSIYLCSVEQQMNTEAFFGQGTRLTVV.

This chain joins TRBV15 and TRBJ1-6; D might be TRBD1 (5 bases). Germline V gene sequence: CDR1 LNHNV, CDR2 YYDKDF (reference sequence). Trimming cost V 6 bases and J 10 bases, with 16 bases left between them. The CDR3 runs to 14 residues. CDR3 amino acids: CATSHKARDSPLHF. The CDR3 bases are TGTGCCACCAGTCACAAAGCCCGGGACTCACCCCTCCACTTT.

This sequence joins TRBV27 and TRBJ1-5; D is perhaps TRBD1 (6 bases). With 6 bases removed from V and 0 bases from J, the gap between germline ends came to 15 bases. From germline, CDR1 is MNHEY and CDR2 SMNVEV (reference sequence). The CDR3 has 16 amino acids. The CDR3 is CASSPRGGDSNQPQHF. The CDR3 nucleotides read TGTGCCAGCAGCCCAAGGGGGGGAGATAGCAATCAGCCCCAGCATTTT.

This clonotype was picked up one time. V gene TRBV6-2 or TRBV6-3 combines with J gene TRBJ1-2, with 7 bases aligning to TRBD1. V trimming: 5 bases; J trimming: 6 bases; junction bases outside the gene matches: 15. CDR1 is MNHEY and CDR2 is SVGEGT in the germline V gene. CDR3 length: 16 residues. CDR3 DNA: TGTGCCAGCAGTCTCCGGACAGGTACCCATCTAGATGGCTACACCTTC. Protein sequence: CASSLRTGTHLDGYTF.

This clonotype was seen ten or more times. The chain carries TRBV6-2 or TRBV6-3 and TRBJ2-7, with D possibly TRBD2 on 6 matching bases. This CDR3 spans 15 amino acids. Trimming removed 0 bases from V and 7 bases from J, with 16 bases in between. The V gene's germline CDR1 is MNHEY and CDR2 SVGEGT. This CDR3 is CASSYSHRPGGEQYF. The CDR3 DNA is TGTGCCAGCAGTTACTCTCACCGACCTGGAGGGGAGCAGTACTTC.

This clonotype was detected many times. J is TRBJ2-7 and V is TRBV3-1, with a tentative D call TRBD2 (5 bases). The CDR3 has 15 residues. CDR1 is LGHDT, CDR2 YNNKEL, per germline (reference sequence). The V gene lost 1 base and the J gene lost 0 bases, with 10 bases spanning the gap. The CDR3 DNA reads as TGTGCCAGCAGCCAAGCCGGGAAGAGCTCCTACGAGCAGTACTTC. Protein product: CASSQAGKSSYEQYF.

The rearrangement joins TRBV9 to TRBJ2-7; D gene uncertain. CDR1 and CDR2 from the germline V gene are SGDLS and YYNGEE. The CDR3 spans 14 residues. The V and J ends lost 0 bases and 2 bases respectively, with 9 bases between them. CDR3 bases: TGTGCCAGCAGCGTAGCAGGCGATACCTACGAGCAGTACTTC. Protein product: CASSVAGDTYEQYF. The full variable domain, in which reference TRBV9 and TRBJ2-7 provide the parts outside the CDR3, is DSGVTQTPKHLITATGQRVTLRCSPRSGDLSVYWYQQSLDQGLQFLIQYYNGEERAKGNILERFSAQQFPDLHSELNLSSLELGDSALYFCASSVAGDTYEQYFGPGTRLTVT.

This clonotype showed up many times. V and J are TRBV3-1 and TRBJ2-1; possibly TRBD2 for D (6 bases). The germline V gene encodes CDR1 LGHDT and CDR2 YNNKEL (reference sequence). V gave up 3 bases and J gave up 6 bases, with 15 bases separating them. CDR3 length: 15 amino acids. CDR3 nucleotides: TGTGCCAGCAGCCAGAGCAGGAGGGGCCGCAATGAGCAGTTCTTC. Translation gives CASSQSRRGRNEQFF.

At least ten counts were recorded for this clonotype. The chain uses TRBV6-2 or TRBV6-3 and TRBJ2-7; 8 bases fit TRBD2. V gave up 0 bases and J gave up 0 bases; unmatched junction bases: 7. CDR1 MNHEY and CDR2 SVGEGT come from the germline V gene. The CDR3 runs to 17 residues. In DNA, the CDR3 is TGTGCCAGCAGTTACTCGAGGGCGGGAGGCCGCTCCTACGAGCAGTACTTC. As protein: CASSYSRAGGRSYEQYF.

This clonotype appeared many times. The V gene is TRBV25-1, the J gene TRBJ2-7, with unresolved D. The CDR3 spans 12 residues. Germline CDR1 MGHDK, CDR2 SYGVNS. Trimming left V 3 bases short and J 3 bases short, with 6 bases between. This CDR3 is CASSDAVYEQYF. In nucleotides, the CDR3 is TGTGCCAGCAGTGATGCCGTCTACGAGCAGTACTTC.

This clonotype was seen many times. The chain is built from TRBV3-1 and TRBJ1-2, with no clear D. Trimming pared 5 bases from V and 4 bases from J, leaving 17 bases between. The germline CDR1 and CDR2 sequences are LGHDT and YNNKEL (reference sequence). This CDR3 has 15 residues. The CDR3 bases are TGTGCCAGCAGCACCTATAGTTACGGGAGCTATGGCTACACCTTC. This sequence encodes CASSTYSYGSYGYTF.

This clonotype turned up a few times. As DNA, the CDR3 is TGTGCCAGCAGTTTTACTCTTCGGCTAGCGGGACAGTTCTTC. Translating gives CASSFTLRLAGQFF. The V gene is TRBV12-3 or TRBV12-4, the J gene TRBJ2-1; 9 nucleotides match TRBD2. CDR3 size: 14 residues. V shed 3 bases, J shed 13 bases, and the junction held 10 bases outside the gene matches.

A few counts support this clonotype. V is TRBV13 and J is TRBJ2-3; possibly TRBD2 for D (5 bases). The CDR3 extends over 15 amino acids. V lost 4 bases to trimming and J lost 5 bases, with 16 bases between them. Germline-derived CDR1 and CDR2 are PRHDT and FYEKMQ (reference sequence). In DNA, the CDR3 is TGTGCCAGCAGCTGGGGTGGGAGAGGAAGAGATACGCAGTATTTT. This translates into CASSWGGRGRDTQYF.

This clonotype was seen repeatedly, ten times or more. The chain carries TRBV6-2 or TRBV6-3 and TRBJ2-5; 9 bases are shared with TRBD2. Germline-derived CDR1 and CDR2 are MNHEY and SVGEGT. The CDR3 covers 14 residues. Trimming removed 7 bases from V and 1 base from J; junction bases left unmatched: 4. The CDR3 nucleotides are TGTGCCAGCACCCAGACTAGCGGCCAAGAGACCCAGTACTTC. It codes for CASTQTSGQETQYF.

For the CDR3, the DNA is TGTGCCACCAGTGCCGCGGACAGGGGAAGTGGCTACACCTTC. It is translated as CATSAADRGSGYTF. This chain joins TRBV24-1 and TRBJ1-2; 9 nucleotides line up with TRBD1. The J segment lost 7 bases and the V segment lost 5 bases, leaving 7 bases of the junction unmatched. Looked up from germline, CDR1 is KGHDR and CDR2 is SFDVKD. This CDR3 has 14 amino acids.

This clonotype appeared many times. This chain connects TRBV7-9 to TRBJ2-7; D call uncertain. This CDR3 is 16 amino acids long. The germline V gene encodes CDR1 SEHNR and CDR2 FQNEAQ (reference sequence). Trimming removed 1 base from V and 0 bases from J, with 13 bases in between. The CDR3 DNA sequence: TGTGCCAGCAGCTTAGGGGGTCGGCCAGGCTCCTACGAGCAGTACTTC. Protein product: CASSLGGRPGSYEQYF.

This chain links TRBV5-5 with TRBJ2-6; 9 bases match TRBD2. J lost 0 bases, V lost 4 bases, and 8 bases had no gene match. The CDR3 length is 18 residues. Germline CDR1 reads SGHKS; CDR2 reads YYEKEE (reference sequence). The CDR3 sequence is CASSQRLAANSGANVLTF. Here the CDR3 DNA reads TGTGCCAGCAGCCAACGACTAGCGGCAAACTCTGGGGCCAACGTCCTGACTTTC.

Note on this clonotype: An end of the junction differs from the germline gene, which may be a read error. The chain employs TRBV11-1 and TRBJ2-1; a possible D gene is TRBD1 (6 bases). The germline gives CDR1 SGHAT, CDR2 FQDESV (reference sequence). CDR3 length: 16 amino acids. The CDR3: CASSQAWGRVVDEQFF. Here the CDR3 DNA reads TGCGCCAGCAGCCAAGCTTGGGGGCGGGTTGTCGATGAGCAGTTCTTC.

This clonotype was detected ten times or more. The chain couples TRBV4-1 to TRBJ2-5; 11 nucleotides match TRBD1. V shed 4 bases and J 4 bases; nucleotides not matched to a gene: 8. CDR1 and CDR2 (germline): MGHRA, YSYEKL. CDR3 size: 16 residues. This chain's CDR3 is CASSRPGQGAGETQYF. As DNA, the CDR3 is TGCGCCAGCAGCCGCCCAGGACAGGGGGCGGGAGAGACCCAGTACTTC.

About this clonotype itself: A much larger clone is a single base away; this may be a read error. The chain has TRBV27 and TRBJ2-5; 15 bases are a match to TRBD2. CDR3 size: 17 residues. Germline CDR1 MNHEY, CDR2 SMNVEV (reference sequence). The V segment lost 4 bases and the J segment 7 bases; nucleotides outside the gene matches: 10. CDR3 amino acids: CASSSAKGLAGGGTQYF. CDR3 nucleotide sequence: TGTGCCAGCAGTTCGGCTAAAGGACTAGCGGGAGGGGGGACCCAGTACTTC.

This clonotype was counted between two and nine times. The V gene is TRBV30, the J gene TRBJ2-1; D unresolved. V lost 4 bases and J lost 8, with 6 bases in between. Germline V gene sequence: CDR1 GTSNPN, CDR2 SVGIG (reference sequence). The CDR3 covers 10 residues. The CDR3 DNA follows: TGTGCCTGGACTGGGGATGAGCAGTTCTTC. Translated: CAWTGDEQFF.